Reported below is one T cell receptor (beta chain). In the same sample, other DNA sequences code for this CDR3. This sample was taken from a study of shared clonotypes between healthy human individuals. Assay runs were performed at deep level. Several immunoSEQ plates received, in even portions, the genomic DNA of each subset. The method was immunoSEQ multiplex PCR; TCRdb's version includes in-frame clones alone and lacks a portion of them. Altogether under 2,500,000 clones are present, around 95% being singletons, with the ten largest covering roughly 0.13%. CDR1 LNHDA and CDR2 SQIVND come from the germline V gene (reference sequence). There are 14 residues in the CDR3. Trimming pared 3 bases from V and 1 base from J, leaving 9 bases between.

The sample taken for sequencing was naive CD4+ T cells sorted from blood. Stated subset: CD45RA+ positively selected. This sequence joins TRBV19 and TRBJ1-1, with D unresolved. The TCR comes from a man between 18 and 29 years old in good health. CDR3 loop: CASSIGGANTEAFF. The CDR3 coding sequence is TGTGCCAGTAGTATCGGTGGAGCGAACACTGAAGCTTTCTTT. Full variable domain (outside the CDR3, taken from reference TRBV19 and TRBJ1-1): DGGITQSPKYLFRKEGQNVTLSCEQNLNHDAMYWYRQDPGQGLRLIYYSQIVNDFQKGDIAEGYSVSREKKESFPLTVTSAQKNPTAFYLCASSIGGANTEAFFGQGTRLTVV.